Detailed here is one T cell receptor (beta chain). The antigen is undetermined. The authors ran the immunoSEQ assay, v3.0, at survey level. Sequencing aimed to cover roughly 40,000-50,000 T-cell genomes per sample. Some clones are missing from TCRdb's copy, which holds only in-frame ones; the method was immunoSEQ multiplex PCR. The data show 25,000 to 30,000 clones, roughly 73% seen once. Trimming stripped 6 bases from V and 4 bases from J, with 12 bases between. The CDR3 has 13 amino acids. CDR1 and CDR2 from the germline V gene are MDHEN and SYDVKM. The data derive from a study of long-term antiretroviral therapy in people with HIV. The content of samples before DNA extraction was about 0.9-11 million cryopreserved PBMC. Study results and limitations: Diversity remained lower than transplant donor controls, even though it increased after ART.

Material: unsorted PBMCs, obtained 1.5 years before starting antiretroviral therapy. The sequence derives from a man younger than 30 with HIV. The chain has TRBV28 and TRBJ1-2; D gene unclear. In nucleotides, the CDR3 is TGTGCCAGCAGCAATGGGAGTTTCTATGGCTACACCTTC. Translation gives CASSNGSFYGYTF.